Following are 4 T cell receptor beta chains from one sample sequenced in a study of regulatory T cells in long-lasting Graves disease. Building of the TCR beta libraries involved iRepertoire HTBI primers and Arm-PCR of CDR3 regions. TCRdb fed the multiplex PCR reads into MiXCR, producing one record per CDR3 protein. Here the sample spans 360,000 or so distinct CDR3 sequences, around 15% being singletons. As for time point: newly diagnosed GD, antithyroid drugs for less than 3 months. The TCR library was prepared using RNA isolated from PBMCs. The sample was also linked to a second study, of T cells in Graves' hyperthyroidism and ophthalmopathy.

The source material was peripheral blood mononuclear cells (PBMCs), sampled at new diagnosis, from a patient treated with antithyroid drugs. The receptors stem from a man in his forties or fifties with Graves disease.

The rearrangement uses TRBV20-1 and TRBJ2-2, with 8 positions matching TRBD2. Unmatched junction bases numbered 15, after V lost 1 base and J lost 5 bases. The CDR3 extends over 18 amino acids. Germline loops: CDR1 DFQATT, CDR2 SNEGSKA (reference sequence). The CDR3 sequence: CSARASGGAGYRTGELFF. The CDR3 bases are TGCAGTGCTAGAGCATCGGGGGGGGCAGGCTATAGGACCGGGGAGCTGTTTTTT.

This clonotype was observed many times. V gene TRBV6-2 or TRBV6-3 combines with J gene TRBJ2-7; D uncertain. Per germline, CDR1 MNHEY and CDR2 SVGEGT. Trimming took off 2 bases at V and 3 bases at J, with 14 bases between the two ends. The CDR3 length is 15 residues. In DNA form, the CDR3 reads TGTGCCAGCAGTTACCTAGGCTCTGACAACTACGAGCAGTACTTC. It codes for CASSYLGSDNYEQYF.

This clonotype was picked up many times. DNA for the CDR3: TGTGCCAGCAGCCCGGACAGGAGCACAGATACGCAGTATTTT. Its translation: CASSPDRSTDTQYF. The chain uses TRBV5-4 and TRBJ2-3; 7 positions match TRBD1. V shed 4 bases, J shed 0 bases, and the junction held 2 bases outside the gene matches. The CDR3 totals 14 residues. CDR1 and CDR2 (germline): SGHNT, YYREEE (reference sequence).

This clonotype was counted at least ten times. This chain connects TRBV3-1 to TRBJ2-5; D possibly uses TRBD1 or TRBD2 (5 bases each). CDR1 and CDR2 from the germline V gene are LGHDT and YNNKEL (reference sequence). The CDR3 is 17 amino acids. V was clipped by 1 base and J by 1 base, with 16 bases between them. CDR3 nucleotide sequence: TGTGCCAGCAGCCAAGGTATTTCGTCAGGGACCCAAGAGACCCAGTACTTC. Its translation is CASSQGISSGTQETQYF.